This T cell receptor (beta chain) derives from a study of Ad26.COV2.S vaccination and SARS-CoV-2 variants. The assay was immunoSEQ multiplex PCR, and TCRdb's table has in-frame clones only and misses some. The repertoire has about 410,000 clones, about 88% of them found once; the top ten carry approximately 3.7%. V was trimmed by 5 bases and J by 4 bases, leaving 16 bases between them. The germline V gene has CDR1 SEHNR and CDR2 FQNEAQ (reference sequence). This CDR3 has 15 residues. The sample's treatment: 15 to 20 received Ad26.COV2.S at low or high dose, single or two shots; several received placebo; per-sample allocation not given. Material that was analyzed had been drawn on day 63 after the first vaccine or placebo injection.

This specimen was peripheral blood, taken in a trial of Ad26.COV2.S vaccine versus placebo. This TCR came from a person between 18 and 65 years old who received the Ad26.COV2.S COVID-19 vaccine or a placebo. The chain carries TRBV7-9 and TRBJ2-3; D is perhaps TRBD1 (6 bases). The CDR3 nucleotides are TGTGCCAGCAGCCAGACACAGGGTGTGGCAGATACGCAGTATTTT. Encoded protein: CASSQTQGVADTQYF. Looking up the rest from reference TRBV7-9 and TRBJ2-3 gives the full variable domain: DTGVSQNPRHKITKRGQNVTFRCDPISEHNRLYWYRQTLGQGPEFLTYFQNEAQLEKSRLLSDRFSAERPKGSFSTLEIQRTEQGDSAMYLCASSQTQGVADTQYFGPGTRLTVL.